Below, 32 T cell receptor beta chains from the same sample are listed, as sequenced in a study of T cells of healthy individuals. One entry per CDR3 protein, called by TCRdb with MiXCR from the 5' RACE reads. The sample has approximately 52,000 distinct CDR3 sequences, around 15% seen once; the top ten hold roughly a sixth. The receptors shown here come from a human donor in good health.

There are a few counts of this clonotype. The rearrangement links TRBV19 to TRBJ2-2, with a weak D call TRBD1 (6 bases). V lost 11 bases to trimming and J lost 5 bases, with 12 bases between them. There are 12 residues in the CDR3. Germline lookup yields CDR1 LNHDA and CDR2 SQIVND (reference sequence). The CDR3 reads CAGQGLTGELFF. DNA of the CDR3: TGTGCCGGGCAGGGGTTGACCGGGGAGCTGTTTTTT.

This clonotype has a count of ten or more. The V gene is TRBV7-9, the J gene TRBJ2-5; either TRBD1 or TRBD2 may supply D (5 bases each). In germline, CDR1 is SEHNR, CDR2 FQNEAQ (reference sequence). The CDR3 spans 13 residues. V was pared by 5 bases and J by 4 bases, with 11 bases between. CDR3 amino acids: CASSRPGRETQYF. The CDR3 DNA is TGTGCCAGCAGCCGTCCAGGGAGAGAGACCCAGTACTTC.

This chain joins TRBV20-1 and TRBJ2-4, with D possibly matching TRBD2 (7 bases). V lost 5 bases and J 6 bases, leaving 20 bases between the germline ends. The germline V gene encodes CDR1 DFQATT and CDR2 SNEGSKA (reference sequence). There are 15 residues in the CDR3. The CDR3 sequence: CSAPRAGARGNIQYF. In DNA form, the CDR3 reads TGCAGTGCTCCCCGGGCGGGGGCGAGGGGAAACATTCAGTACTTC.

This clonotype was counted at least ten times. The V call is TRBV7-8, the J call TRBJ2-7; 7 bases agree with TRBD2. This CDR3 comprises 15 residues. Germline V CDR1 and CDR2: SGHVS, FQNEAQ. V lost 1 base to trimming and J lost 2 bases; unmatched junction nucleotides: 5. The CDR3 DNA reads TGTGCCAGCAGCTTAGGGGCGGGGGAGCCCTACGAGCAGTACTTC. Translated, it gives CASSLGAGEPYEQYF. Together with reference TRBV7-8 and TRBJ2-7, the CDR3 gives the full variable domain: GAGVSQSPRYKVAKRGQDVALRCDPISGHVSLFWYQQALGQGPEFLTYFQNEAQLDKSGLPSDRFFAERPEGSVSTLKIQRTQQEDSAVYLCASSLGAGEPYEQYFGPGTRLTVT.

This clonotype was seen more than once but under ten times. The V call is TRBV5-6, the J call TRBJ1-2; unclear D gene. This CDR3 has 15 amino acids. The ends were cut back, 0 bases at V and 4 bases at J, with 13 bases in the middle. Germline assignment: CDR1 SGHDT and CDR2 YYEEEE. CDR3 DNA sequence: TGTGCCAGCAGCTTGGCATCGGCGAGAATCTATGGCTACACCTTC. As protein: CASSLASARIYGYTF.

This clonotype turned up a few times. The CDR3 DNA reads TGTGCCAGCAGCTCTCGTAGGGGTGAGCAGTTCTTC. Its protein product is CASSSRRGEQFF. The V and J genes are TRBV3-1 and TRBJ2-1; D perhaps matches TRBD1 (5 bases). Looked up from germline, CDR1 is LGHDT and CDR2 is YNNKEL (reference sequence). The CDR3 loop spans 12 amino acids. Trimming took off 5 bases at V and 9 bases at J, with 11 bases between the two ends.

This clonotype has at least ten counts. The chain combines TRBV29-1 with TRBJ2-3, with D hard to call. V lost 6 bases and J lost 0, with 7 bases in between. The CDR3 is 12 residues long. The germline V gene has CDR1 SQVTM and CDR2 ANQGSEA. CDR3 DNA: TGCAGCGTGGCTAGTAGCACAGATACGCAGTATTTT. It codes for CSVASSTDTQYF.

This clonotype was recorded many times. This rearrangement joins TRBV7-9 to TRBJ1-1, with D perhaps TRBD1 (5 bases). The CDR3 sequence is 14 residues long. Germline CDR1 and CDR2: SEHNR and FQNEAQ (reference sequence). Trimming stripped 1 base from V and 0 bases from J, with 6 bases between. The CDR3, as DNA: TGTGCCAGCAGCTTAGGGGGACTGAACACTGAAGCTTTCTTT. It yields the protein CASSLGGLNTEAFF. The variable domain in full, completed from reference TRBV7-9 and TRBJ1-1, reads DTGVSQNPRHKITKRGQNVTFRCDPISEHNRLYWYRQTLGQGPEFLTYFQNEAQLEKSRLLSDRFSAERPKGSFSTLEIQRTEQGDSAMYLCASSLGGLNTEAFFGQGTRLTVV.

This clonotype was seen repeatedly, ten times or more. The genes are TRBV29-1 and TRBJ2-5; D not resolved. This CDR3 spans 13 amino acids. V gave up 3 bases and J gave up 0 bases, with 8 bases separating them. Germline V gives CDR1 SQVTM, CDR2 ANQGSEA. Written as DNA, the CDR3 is TGCAGCGTTGAGTGGGCCTACCAAGAGACCCAGTACTTC. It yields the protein CSVEWAYQETQYF.

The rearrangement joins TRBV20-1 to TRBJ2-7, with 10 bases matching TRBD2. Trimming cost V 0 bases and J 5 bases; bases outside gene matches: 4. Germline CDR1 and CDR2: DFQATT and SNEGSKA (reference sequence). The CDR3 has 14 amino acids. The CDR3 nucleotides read TGCAGTGCTAGAGATCAGCTAGCGGGAGACGAGCAGTACTTC. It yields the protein CSARDQLAGDEQYF.

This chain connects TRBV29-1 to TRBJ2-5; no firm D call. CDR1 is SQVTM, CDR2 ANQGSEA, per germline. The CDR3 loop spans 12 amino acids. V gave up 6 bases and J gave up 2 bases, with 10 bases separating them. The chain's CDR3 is CSVLPRQETQYF. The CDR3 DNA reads TGCAGCGTCTTACCGAGGCAAGAGACCCAGTACTTC.

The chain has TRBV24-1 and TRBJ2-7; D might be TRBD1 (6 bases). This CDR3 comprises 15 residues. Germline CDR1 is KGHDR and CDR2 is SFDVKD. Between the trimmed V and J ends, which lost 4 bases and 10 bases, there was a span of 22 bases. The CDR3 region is CATSDPIATGKLQYF. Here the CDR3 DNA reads TGTGCCACCAGTGACCCCATCGCCACAGGGAAGCTCCAGTACTTC.

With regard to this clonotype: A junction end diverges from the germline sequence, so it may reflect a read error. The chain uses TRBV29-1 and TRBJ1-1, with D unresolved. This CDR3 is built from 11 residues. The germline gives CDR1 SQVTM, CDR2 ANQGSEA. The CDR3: CSVEMNTEAFF. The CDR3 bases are TGCAGCGTTGAAATGAATACTGAAGCTTTCTTT. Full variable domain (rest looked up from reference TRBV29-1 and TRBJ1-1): SAVISQKPSRDICQRGTSLTIQCQVDSQVTMMFWYRQQPGQSLTLIATANQGSEATYESGFVIDKFPISRPNLTFSTLTVSNMSPEDSSIYLCSVEMNTEAFFGQGTRLTVV.

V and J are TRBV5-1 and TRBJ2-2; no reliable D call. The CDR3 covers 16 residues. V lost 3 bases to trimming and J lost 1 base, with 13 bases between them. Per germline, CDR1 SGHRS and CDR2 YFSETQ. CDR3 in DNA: TGCGCCAGCAGCTCGGACCCGGGCCAGAACACCGGGGAGCTGTTTTTT. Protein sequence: CASSSDPGQNTGELFF.

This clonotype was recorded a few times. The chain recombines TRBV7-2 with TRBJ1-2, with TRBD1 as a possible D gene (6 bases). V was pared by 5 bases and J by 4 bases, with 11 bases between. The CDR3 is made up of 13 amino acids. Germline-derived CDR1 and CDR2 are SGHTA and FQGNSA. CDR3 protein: CASSGGGTYGYTF. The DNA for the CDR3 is TGTGCCAGCAGCGGAGGGGGGACCTATGGCTACACCTTC.

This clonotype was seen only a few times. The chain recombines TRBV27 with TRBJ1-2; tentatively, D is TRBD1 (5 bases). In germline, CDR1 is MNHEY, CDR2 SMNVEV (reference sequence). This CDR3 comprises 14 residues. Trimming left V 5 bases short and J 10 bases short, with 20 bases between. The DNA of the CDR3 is TGTGCCAGCAGTCCCACCCGACTGTCGGGGGACTACACCTTC. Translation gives CASSPTRLSGDYTF.

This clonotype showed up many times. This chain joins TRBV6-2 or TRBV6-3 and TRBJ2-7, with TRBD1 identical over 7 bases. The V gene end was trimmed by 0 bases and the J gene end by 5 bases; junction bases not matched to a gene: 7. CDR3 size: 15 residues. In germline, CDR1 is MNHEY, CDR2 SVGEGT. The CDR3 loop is CASSYSTGNQDEQYF. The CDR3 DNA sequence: TGTGCCAGCAGTTACTCGACAGGGAATCAGGACGAGCAGTACTTC.

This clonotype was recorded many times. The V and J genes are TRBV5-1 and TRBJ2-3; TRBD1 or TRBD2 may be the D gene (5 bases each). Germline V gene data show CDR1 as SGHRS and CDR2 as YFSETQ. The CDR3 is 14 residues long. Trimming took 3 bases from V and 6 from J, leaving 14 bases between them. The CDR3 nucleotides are TGCGCCAGCAGCTCCGGGACCCCCCAGGATACGCAGTATTTT. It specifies CASSSGTPQDTQYF.

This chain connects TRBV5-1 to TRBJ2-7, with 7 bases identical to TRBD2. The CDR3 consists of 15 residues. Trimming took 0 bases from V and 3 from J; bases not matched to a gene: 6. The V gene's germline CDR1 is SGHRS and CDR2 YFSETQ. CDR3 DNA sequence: TGCGCCAGCAGCTTGGTCGGGAGGACCGACTACGAGCAGTACTTC. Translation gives CASSLVGRTDYEQYF.

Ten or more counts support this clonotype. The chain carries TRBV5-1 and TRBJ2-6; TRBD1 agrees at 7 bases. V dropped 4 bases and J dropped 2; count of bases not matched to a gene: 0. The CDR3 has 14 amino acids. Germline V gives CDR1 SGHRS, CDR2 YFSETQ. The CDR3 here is CASSQGAGANVLTF. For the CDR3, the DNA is TGCGCCAGCAGCCAGGGGGCTGGGGCCAACGTCCTGACTTTC. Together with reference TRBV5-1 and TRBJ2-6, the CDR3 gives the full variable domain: KAGVTQTPRYLIKTRGQQVTLSCSPISGHRSVSWYQQTPGQGLQFLFEYFSETQRNKGNFPGRFSGRQFSNSRSEMNVSTLELGDSALYLCASSQGAGANVLTFGAGSRLTVL.

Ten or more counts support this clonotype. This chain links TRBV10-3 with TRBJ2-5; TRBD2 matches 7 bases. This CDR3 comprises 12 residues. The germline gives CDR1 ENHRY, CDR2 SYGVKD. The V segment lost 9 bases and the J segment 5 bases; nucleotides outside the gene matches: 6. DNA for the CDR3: TGTGCCATTTCCCAGGGAGGGGAGACCCAGTACTTC. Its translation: CAISQGGETQYF.

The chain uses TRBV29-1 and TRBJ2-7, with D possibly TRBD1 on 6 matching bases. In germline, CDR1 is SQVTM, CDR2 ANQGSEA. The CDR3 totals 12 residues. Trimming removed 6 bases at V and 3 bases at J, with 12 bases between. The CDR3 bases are TGCAGCGTGGCGACAGGTAGCTACGAGCAGTACTTC. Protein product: CSVATGSYEQYF.

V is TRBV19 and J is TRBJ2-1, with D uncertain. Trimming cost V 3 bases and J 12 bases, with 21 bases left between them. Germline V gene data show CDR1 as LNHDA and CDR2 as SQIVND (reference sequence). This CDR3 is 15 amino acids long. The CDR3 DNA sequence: TGTGCCAGTAGTATCGATATGACCACCGTTGGAGTGCAGTTCTTC. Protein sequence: CASSIDMTTVGVQFF.

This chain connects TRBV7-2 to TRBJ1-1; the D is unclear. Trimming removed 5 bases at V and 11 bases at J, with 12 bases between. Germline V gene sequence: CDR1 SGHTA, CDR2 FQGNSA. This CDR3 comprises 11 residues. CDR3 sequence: CASSRVGLAFF. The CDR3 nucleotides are TGTGCCAGCAGCCGCGTAGGGTTGGCTTTCTTT.

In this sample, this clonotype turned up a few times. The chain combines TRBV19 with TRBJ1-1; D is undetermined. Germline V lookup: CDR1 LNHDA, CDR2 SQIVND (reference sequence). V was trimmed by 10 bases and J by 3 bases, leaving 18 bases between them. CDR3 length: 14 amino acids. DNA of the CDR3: TGTGCCACCGATGCTTCGACGGCGGACACTGAAGCTTTCTTT. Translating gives CATDASTADTEAFF.

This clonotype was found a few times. This chain's CDR3 is CSAPSPSGSDEQFF. In DNA form, the CDR3 reads TGCAGTGCTCCTTCCCCTAGCGGGAGCGATGAGCAGTTCTTC. V usage is TRBV20-1 and J usage is TRBJ2-1; TRBD2 matches 10 bases. The germline CDR1 and CDR2 sequences are DFQATT and SNEGSKA (reference sequence). The CDR3 has 14 residues. The V and J ends lost 5 bases and 8 bases, in that order; junction bases with no gene match: 9.

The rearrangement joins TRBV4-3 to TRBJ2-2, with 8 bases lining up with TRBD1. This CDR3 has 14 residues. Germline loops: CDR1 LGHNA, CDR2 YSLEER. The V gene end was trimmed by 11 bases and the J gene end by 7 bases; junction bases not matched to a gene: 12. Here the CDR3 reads CASRPTGDVGELFF. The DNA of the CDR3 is TGCGCCTCGCGCCCGACAGGGGATGTCGGGGAGCTGTTTTTT.

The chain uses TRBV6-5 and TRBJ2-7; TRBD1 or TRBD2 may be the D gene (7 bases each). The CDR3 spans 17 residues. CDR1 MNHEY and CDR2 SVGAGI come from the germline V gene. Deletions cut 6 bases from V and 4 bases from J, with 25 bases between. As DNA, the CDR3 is TGTGCCAGCAGCTTTCGCCGTCCAGGGGGGGCGTCTTACGAGCAGTACTTC. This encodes CASSFRRPGGASYEQYF.

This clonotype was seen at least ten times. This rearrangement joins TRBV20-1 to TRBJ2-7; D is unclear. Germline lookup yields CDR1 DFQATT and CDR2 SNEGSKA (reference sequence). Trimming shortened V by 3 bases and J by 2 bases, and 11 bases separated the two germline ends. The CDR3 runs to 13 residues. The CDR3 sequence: CSASWTDAYEQYF. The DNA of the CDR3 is TGCAGTGCTAGCTGGACGGACGCCTACGAGCAGTACTTC.

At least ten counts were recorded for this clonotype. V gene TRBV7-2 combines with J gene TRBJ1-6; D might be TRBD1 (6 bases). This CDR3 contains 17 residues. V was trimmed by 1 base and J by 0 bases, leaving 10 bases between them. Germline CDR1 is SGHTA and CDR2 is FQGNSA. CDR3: CASSLGGPGSYNSPLHF. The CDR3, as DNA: TGTGCCAGCAGCTTAGGGGGGCCCGGCTCCTATAATTCACCCCTCCACTTT.

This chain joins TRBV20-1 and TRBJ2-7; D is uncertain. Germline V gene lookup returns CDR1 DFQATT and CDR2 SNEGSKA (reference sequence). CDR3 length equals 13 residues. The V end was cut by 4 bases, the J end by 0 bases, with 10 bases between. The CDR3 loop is CSAKSGSSYEQYF. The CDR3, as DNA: TGCAGTGCTAAATCGGGCAGCTCCTACGAGCAGTACTTC.

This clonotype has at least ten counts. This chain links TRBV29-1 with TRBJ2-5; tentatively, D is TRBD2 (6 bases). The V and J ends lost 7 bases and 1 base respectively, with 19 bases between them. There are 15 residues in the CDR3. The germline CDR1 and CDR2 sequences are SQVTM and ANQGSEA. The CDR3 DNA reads TGCAGCGCCCTCCTGGAGGGAATGAGCCAAGAGACCCAGTACTTC. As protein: CSALLEGMSQETQYF.